One sample yielded the 9 T cell receptor beta chains listed below, sequenced in a study of blood T cell repertoires in COVID-19. Sequenced by immunoSEQ multiplex PCR; TCRdb stores in-frame clones only, minus some. The sample records roughly 100,000 clones, approximately 80% being singletons. Input material: peripheral blood. The receptor set was obtained from a woman aged 70 to 79 with acute or convalescent COVID-19.

This clone was seen only once. The chain employs TRBV28 and TRBJ2-7; maybe TRBD1 (6 bases). V lost 6 bases, J lost 0 bases, and 9 bases lay in between. This CDR3 contains 13 residues. Germline assignment: CDR1 MDHEN and CDR2 SYDVKM. DNA for the CDR3: TGTGCCAGCAGATTCAGGGGCTCCTACGAGCAGTACTTC. Protein: CASRFRGSYEQYF.

The chain employs TRBV28 and TRBJ1-6; D remains ambiguous. V lost 5 bases, J lost 0 bases, and 14 bases lay in between. Per germline, CDR1 MDHEN and CDR2 SYDVKM. There are 17 residues in the CDR3. The chain's CDR3 is CASSPPAARSYNSPLHF. In DNA form, the CDR3 reads TGTGCCAGCAGTCCCCCTGCGGCCCGCTCCTATAATTCACCCCTCCACTTT.

The DNA for the CDR3 is TGTGCCACAACCAACAGGGGGAGGTATGGCTACACCTTC. Translated, it gives CATTNRGRYGYTF. The chain uses TRBV10-3 and TRBJ1-2, with 8 bases fitting TRBD1. CDR3 length: 13 amino acids. In germline, CDR1 is ENHRY, CDR2 SYGVKD. V was clipped by 10 bases and J by 5 bases; unmatched bases: 9.

This chain uses TRBV6-5 with TRBJ2-3, with D maybe TRBD2 (6 bases). Trimming shortened V by 4 bases and J by 6 bases, and 11 bases separated the two germline ends. The germline CDR1 and CDR2 sequences are MNHEY and SVGAGI. The CDR3 loop spans 13 amino acids. CDR3 DNA: TGTGCCAGCAGTTCCCCGGGAGCTGATACGCAGTATTTT. This sequence encodes CASSSPGADTQYF.

This sequence joins TRBV11-3 and TRBJ2-2; unclear D gene. The CDR3 runs 13 residues. Looked up from germline, CDR1 is SGHNT and CDR2 is YENEEA. With 3 bases removed from V and 6 bases from J, the gap between germline ends came to 8 bases. CDR3 sequence reads: CASSLNSPGELFF. Written as DNA, the CDR3 is TGTGCCAGCAGCTTGAATAGCCCCGGGGAGCTGTTTTTT. Supplemented by reference TRBV11-3 and TRBJ2-2, the full variable domain reads EAGVVQSPRYKIIEKKQPVAFWCNPISGHNTLYWYLQNLGQGPELLIRYENEEAVDDSQLPKDRFSAERLKGVDSTLKIQPAELGDSAVYLCASSLNSPGELFFGEGSRLTVL.

This rearrangement joins TRBV19 to TRBJ1-1; D ambiguous. This CDR3 comprises 11 residues. V gave up 7 bases and J gave up 3 bases, with 6 bases separating them. The germline V gene has CDR1 LNHDA and CDR2 SQIVND (reference sequence). CDR3 protein: CASNGYTEAFF. For the CDR3, the DNA is TGTGCCAGTAACGGTTACACTGAAGCTTTCTTT.

The genes are TRBV5-1 and TRBJ2-2; TRBD1 might be the D (6 bases). CDR1 SGHRS and CDR2 YFSETQ come from the germline V gene. The V end lost 0 bases, the J end lost 3 bases, and 9 bases lay between the germline ends. This CDR3 has 15 amino acids. CDR3 nucleotides: TGCGCCAGCAGCTTGGGACCAGGGGACACCGGGGAGCTGTTTTTT. It is translated as CASSLGPGDTGELFF.

The chain recombines TRBV5-1 with TRBJ1-3; D is unclear. V shed 4 bases and J shed 1 base, with 9 bases lying between them. Germline CDR1 and CDR2: SGHRS and YFSETQ. This CDR3 spans 14 amino acids. Here the CDR3 reads CASSPAGSGNTIYF. DNA for the CDR3: TGCGCCAGCAGCCCCGCGGGGTCTGGAAACACCATATATTTT.

This rearrangement joins TRBV10-1 to TRBJ2-3; D is possibly TRBD2 (6 bases). The germline gives CDR1 WNHNN, CDR2 SYGVQD (reference sequence). With 5 bases removed from V and 1 base from J, the gap between germline ends came to 10 bases. The CDR3 covers 14 residues. CDR3 amino acids: CASSSSEGTDTQYF. In nucleotides, the CDR3 is TGCGCCAGCAGTTCTAGCGAGGGCACAGATACGCAGTATTTT.